Here is one T cell receptor beta chain with its context. Profiled with immunoSEQ multiplex PCR; TCRdb holds only in-frame clones, not every one. The sample contains about 88,000 clones, 85% to 90% of which appear only once. CDR1 is LGHNA, CDR2 YNFKEQ, per germline. The CDR3 spans 12 residues. The ends were cut back, 1 base at V and 9 bases at J, with 4 bases in the middle. The source of the sample is a study of T cell responses to AZD1222 COVID-19 vaccine. Sample: peripheral blood, taken 28 days after the second AZD1222 dose. This sequence originates from an adult who received the AZD1222 COVID-19 vaccine. The gene calls are TRBV4-2 and TRBJ1-6; D uncertain. The CDR3 reads CASSQVLSPLHF. In nucleotides, the CDR3 is TGTGCCAGCAGCCAAGTCCTTTCACCCCTCCACTTT.